This TCR beta chain was identified during a study of vaccination and CD4 T cells after COVID-19. Across the whole study: Investigators took post-vaccine samples a median 72 days after dose two, within a range of 14 to 241.

As regards this clonotype: No antigen is known for it.

The Oncomine TCR Beta short-read assay was applied to DNA of cultured CD4+ T cells. TCRdb reprocessed the PCR reads with MiXCR, giving one entry per CDR3 protein. This table has under 25,000 distinct CDR3 sequences, 45% to 50% appearing once. The CDR3 is 15 amino acids. The germline gives CDR1 SNHLY, CDR2 FYNNEI. Trimming cost V 7 bases and J 4 bases, with 16 bases left between them. The treatment: approximately 11-day PBMC culture with coronavirus spike peptide pools or control peptides (ViraFEST assay). The TCR was taken from a human donor who had recovered from COVID-19. What was sequenced was CD4+ T cells from blood, cultured in vitro. The V gene is TRBV2, the J gene TRBJ2-2, with a tentative D call TRBD2 (7 bases). In DNA form, the CDR3 reads TGTGCCAGCATGGGGTACGCGGGGGCCACCGGGGAGCTGTTTTTT. It translates to CASMGYAGATGELFF.